This T cell receptor beta chain was identified in a study of blood T cell repertoires in COVID-19. Turning to the study itself: Samples representing acute and convalescent COVID-19 were sourced from the United States, Italy and Spain.

With 6 bases removed from V and 7 bases from J, the gap between germline ends came to 18 bases. CDR1 MNHEY and CDR2 SVGEGT come from the germline V gene. The CDR3 extends over 14 amino acids. This clone has just one count. Enrolled during active infection, Seattle patients were then followed longitudinally. In the study's own analysis: Reference gene primer amplification in the assay estimated nucleated cell counts. Here immunoSEQ multiplex PCR was the method, and the copy in TCRdb shows in-frame clones only, minus some. The DNA was the basis for D and trimming; V, J and clone size are from that table. The sample holds 97,000 or so clones, roughly 89% seen once.

The sequencing input was peripheral blood. This chain connects TRBV6-2 or TRBV6-3 to TRBJ1-1; unclear D gene. The clonotype originates from a woman aged 45 to 65 with COVID-19, enrolled during active disease. The CDR3 reads CASRYGGGLGEAFF. The CDR3, as DNA: TGTGCCAGCAGATACGGCGGAGGGTTAGGTGAAGCTTTCTTT.